This entry describes one TCR beta chain. These data originate in a study of blood T cell repertoires in COVID-19. Whole-study context: Sources were T cells, B-cell-depleted T cells, or PBMCs; the material itself was cDNA or gDNA.

Some clones are missing from TCRdb's copy, which holds only in-frame ones; the method was immunoSEQ multiplex PCR. The sample shows over 200,000 clones, roughly nine tenths of them seen only once. CDR3 length: 15 residues. The germline gives CDR1 SGDLS, CDR2 YYNGEE. Trimming took 0 bases from V and 2 from J; bases not matched to a gene: 5. This TCR came from a human donor in a cohort exposed to, infected with or recovered from COVID-19 (not recorded which). The donor label of this sample is uncertain. The chain uses TRBV9 and TRBJ2-7; 7 nucleotides match TRBD2. The sequenced sample consisted of PBMCs or T cells enriched from blood (not recorded which). Written as DNA, the CDR3 is TGTGCCAGCAGCGTAGGAGGGACTATTCCCTACGAGCAGTACTTC. Its protein product is CASSVGGTIPYEQYF.